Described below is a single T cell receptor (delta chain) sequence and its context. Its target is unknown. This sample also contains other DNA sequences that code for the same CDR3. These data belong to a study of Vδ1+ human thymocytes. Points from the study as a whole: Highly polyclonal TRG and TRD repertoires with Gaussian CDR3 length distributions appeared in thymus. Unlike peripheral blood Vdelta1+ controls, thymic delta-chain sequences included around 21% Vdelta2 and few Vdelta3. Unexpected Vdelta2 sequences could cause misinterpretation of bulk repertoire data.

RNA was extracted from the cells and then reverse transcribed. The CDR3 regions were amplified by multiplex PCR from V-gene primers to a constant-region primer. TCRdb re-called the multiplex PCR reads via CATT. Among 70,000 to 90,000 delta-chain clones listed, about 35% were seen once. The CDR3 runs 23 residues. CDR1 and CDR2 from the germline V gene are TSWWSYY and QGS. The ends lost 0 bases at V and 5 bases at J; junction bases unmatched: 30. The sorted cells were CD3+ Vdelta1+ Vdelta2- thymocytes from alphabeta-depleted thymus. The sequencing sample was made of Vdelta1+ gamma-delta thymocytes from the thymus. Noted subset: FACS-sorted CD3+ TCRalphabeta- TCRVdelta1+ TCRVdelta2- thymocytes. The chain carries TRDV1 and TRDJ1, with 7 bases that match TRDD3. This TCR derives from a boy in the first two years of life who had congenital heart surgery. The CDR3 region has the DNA TGTGCTCTTGGGGAACTTGTCACCTACCGTACTGGGGTGCAAGATGGACCGCGGGATAAACTCATCTTT. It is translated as CALGELVTYRTGVQDGPRDKLIF.